This passage covers 9 T cell receptor beta chains from one sample sequenced in a study of T cell responses to AZD1222 COVID-19 vaccine. TCRdb's copy holds only in-frame clones and misses some; the assay was immunoSEQ multiplex PCR. The sample has around 180,000 clones; roughly 88% are singletons. This sample comprised peripheral blood, obtained on day 0 of AZD1222 vaccination. These receptors all come from an adult in good health.

V is TRBV27 and J is TRBJ2-1, with a possible D match to TRBD1 (5 bases). Germline V CDR1 and CDR2: MNHEY, SMNVEV (reference sequence). CDR3 length: 17 residues. Deletions cut 3 bases from V and 7 bases from J, with 22 bases between. CDR3 coding DNA: TGTGCCAGCAGTTTCTTGGGCCGGCAGGGTTTTCGAAATGAGCAGTTCTTC. Amino acid sequence: CASSFLGRQGFRNEQFF.

The chain joins TRBV4-3 to TRBJ1-2; possibly TRBD1 for D (5 bases). The germline V gene has CDR1 LGHNA and CDR2 YSLEER. With 0 bases removed from V and 4 bases from J, the gap between germline ends came to 15 bases. CDR3 size: 16 residues. CDR3 nucleotide sequence: TGCGCCAGCAGCCAAGATGGGGCAGGGAGGGGCTATGGCTACACCTTC. This encodes CASSQDGAGRGYGYTF.

The chain joins TRBV6-4 to TRBJ2-7, with D possibly being TRBD1 (5 bases). Germline values: CDR1 MRHNA, CDR2 SNTAGT. V was pared by 11 bases and J by 7 bases, with 18 bases between. The CDR3 extends over 12 amino acids. This CDR3 is CAGAKRTREQYF. The CDR3, as DNA: TGTGCCGGGGCCAAACGAACGAGGGAGCAGTACTTC.

The V and J genes are TRBV19 and TRBJ2-1, with 7 bases fitting TRBD2. The junction had 1 base not matched to a gene; V was cut back by 6 bases and J by 2 bases. The germline V gene encodes CDR1 LNHDA and CDR2 SQIVND (reference sequence). The CDR3 totals 13 residues. The CDR3 loop reads CASRSGAYNEQFF. CDR3 sequence (DNA): TGTGCCAGTAGAAGCGGGGCCTACAATGAGCAGTTCTTC.

V usage is TRBV5-1 and J usage is TRBJ1-1; D not certain. The V end lost 4 bases, the J end lost 3 bases, and 19 bases lay between the germline ends. The CDR3 runs 16 residues. Germline V gene lookup returns CDR1 SGHRS and CDR2 YFSETQ. CDR3 residues: CASSPGTATLDTEAFF. As DNA, the CDR3 is TGCGCCAGCAGCCCTGGCACGGCTACATTGGACACTGAAGCTTTCTTT.

The chain couples TRBV29-1 to TRBJ2-3; D possibly uses TRBD1 or TRBD2 (5 bases each). Germline values: CDR1 SQVTM, CDR2 ANQGSEA. The ends were cut back, 4 bases at V and 6 bases at J, with 14 bases in the middle. There are 13 residues in the CDR3. The CDR3 DNA sequence: TGCAGCGTTGTTCGGGCCCGGGACGATACGCAGTATTTT. Its protein is CSVVRARDDTQYF.

The chain carries TRBV5-1 and TRBJ1-4, with D perhaps matching TRBD1 (5 bases). V gave up 2 bases and J gave up 0 bases, with 11 bases separating them. In germline, CDR1 is SGHRS, CDR2 YFSETQ. The CDR3 extends over 16 amino acids. CDR3 sequence reads: CASSLLQAATNEKLFF. CDR3 DNA sequence: TGCGCCAGCAGCTTATTACAGGCCGCAACTAATGAAAAACTGTTTTTT.

The rearrangement uses TRBV11-3 and TRBJ2-7; unclear D gene. The CDR3 runs 13 residues. Trimming removed 8 bases from V and 2 bases from J, with 13 bases in between. CDR1 SGHNT and CDR2 YENEEA come from the germline V gene. CDR3 region: CASYSAAAYEQYF. As DNA, the CDR3 is TGTGCCAGCTATTCGGCAGCCGCCTACGAGCAGTACTTC.

This sequence joins TRBV23-1 and TRBJ2-7; D is possibly TRBD2 (7 bases). TRBV23-1 is filed as an ORF, its function uncertain. This CDR3 is built from 16 residues. With 3 bases removed from V and 6 bases from J, the gap between germline ends came to 21 bases. The CDR3 spells CASSHPGGRFPREQYF. CDR3 in DNA: TGCGCCAGCAGTCACCCGGGGGGCAGGTTTCCCCGCGAGCAGTACTTC.